This T cell receptor beta chain was recorded in a study of PD-L1 blockade in urothelial cancer. V shed 0 bases and J shed 7 bases, with 15 bases lying between them. The CDR3 has 16 amino acids. Germline V gene lookup returns CDR1 LGHNA and CDR2 YNFKEQ. Time point reported: pretreatment peripheral blood. Produced via immunoSEQ multiplex PCR; TCRdb's table is partial and in-frame only. The data hold about 88,000 clones, with roughly 90% observed a single time. The sample was PBMCs, taken around atezolizumab (anti-PD-L1) treatment. V and J are TRBV4-2 and TRBJ2-2, with D possibly TRBD2 on 6 matching bases. This clonotype was obtained from a woman over 75 with urothelial cancer. The CDR3 sequence: CASSQDPARRDGELFF. In nucleotides, the CDR3 is TGTGCCAGCAGCCAAGATCCGGCTAGGAGGGACGGGGAGCTGTTTTTT.